Listed below are T cell receptor beta chains from one sample, sequenced in a study of blood T cell repertoires in COVID-19. The method was immunoSEQ multiplex PCR; TCRdb's version includes in-frame clones alone and lacks a portion of them. In the table there are about 75,000 clones, roughly 90% of which are singletons. The specimen was peripheral blood. The receptor set was obtained from a human donor in a cohort sampled during active COVID-19. Each CDR3 is given with its conserved first and last residue. A D gene is named only where the DNA matches it firmly. Clone size appears in some rows only: once, few, many, or a class for an expanded clone.

TRBJ1-3	NA	NA	TRBV9	CASSVVRGRTIGNTIYF	TGTGCCAGCAGCGTAGTCCGGGGAAGGACCATAGGAAACACCATATATTTT
TRBJ2-1	NA	TRBD2	TRBV9	CASSVVGTSLYNEQFF	TGTGCCAGCAGCGTAGTTGGGACTAGCTTGTACAATGAGCAGTTCTTC
TRBJ2-5	NA	NA	TRBV6-5	CASSTSGLLLETQYF	TGTGCCAGCAGTACCTCAGGACTCCTCCTAGAGACCCAGTACTTC
TRBJ2-1	NA	TRBD2	TRBV5-1	CASSLSSGGAGNEQFF	TGCGCCAGCAGCTTAAGTAGCGGGGGGGCCGGGAATGAGCAGTTCTTC
TRBJ1-1	NA	NA	TRBV6-5	CASSYGGAAVNTEAFF	TGTGCCAGCAGTTACGGGGGGGCCGCTGTGAACACTGAAGCTTTCTTT
TRBJ2-7	NA	NA	TRBV15	CATSRDTGRTYEQYF	TGTGCCACCAGCAGGGATACAGGGCGCACCTACGAGCAGTACTTC
TRBJ2-3	NA	TRBD2	TRBV7-9	CASSLTSGGFADTQYF	TGTGCCAGCAGCTTAACTAGCGGGGGATTCGCAGATACGCAGTATTTT
TRBJ2-5	once	TRBD2	TRBV9	CASSGGGAQETQYF	TGTGCCAGCAGCGGGGGAGGGGCCCAAGAGACCCAGTACTTC
TRBJ1-2	NA	TRBD1	TRBV7-2	CASSPDRVSQWYGYTF	TGTGCCAGCAGCCCAGACAGGGTCTCACAGTGGTATGGCTACACCTTC
TRBJ1-1	NA	NA	TRBV30	CAWNWAGGGTEAFF	TGTGCCTGGAACTGGGCCGGGGGGGGAACTGAAGCTTTCTTT
TRBJ1-5	NA	NA	TRBV28	CASRPEVNHQPQHF	TGTGCCAGCAGGCCCGAGGTGAACCATCAGCCCCAGCATTTT
TRBJ2-5	NA	NA	TRBV6-5	CASSTLMGGTQTQYF	TGTGCCAGCAGTACCCTGATGGGGGGTACACAGACCCAGTACTTC
TRBJ1-4	NA	TRBD1	TRBV27	CASREQGREKLFF	TGTGCCAGCCGAGAACAGGGGCGGGAAAAACTGTTTTTT
TRBJ2-2	NA	NA	TRBV6-2/TRBV6-3	CASSSLWAWNTGELFF	TGTGCCAGCAGTTCCCTCTGGGCGTGGAACACCGGGGAGCTGTTTTTT
TRBJ1-2	NA	TRBD1	TRBV5-1	CASSLGTGRSYTF	TGCGCCAGCAGCTTGGGGACAGGGCGGAGCTACACCTTC
TRBJ2-1	NA	TRBD2	TRBV19	CASSPYSGRPSSYNEQFF	TGTGCCAGTTCCCCTTATAGCGGGAGACCAAGCTCCTACAATGAGCAGTTCTTC
TRBJ2-5	NA	TRBD2	TRBV14	CASSLGLAGAETRYF	TGTGCCAGCAGCCTGGGACTAGCGGGAGCAGAGACCCGGTACTTC
TRBJ1-3	NA	NA	TRBV3-1/TRBV3-2	CASSQGAYGNTIYF	TGTGCCAGCAGCCAAGGTGCCTATGGAAACACCATATATTTT
TRBJ1-2	NA	NA	TRBV3-1/TRBV3-2	CASSQETGLSHYGYTF	TGTGCCAGCAGCCAAGAAACAGGGCTGAGTCACTATGGCTACACCTTC
TRBJ2-1	NA	TRBD2	TRBV9	CASSLLAGLSYNEQFF	TGTGCCAGCAGCCTACTAGCGGGGCTCTCCTACAATGAGCAGTTCTTC
TRBJ1-1	NA	NA	TRBV29-1	CSVLKGAMNTEAFF	TGCAGCGTTTTAAAAGGAGCCATGAACACTGAAGCTTTCTTT
TRBJ1-4	NA	NA	TRBV10-2	CASGPGATNEKLFF	TGCGCCAGTGGACCCGGGGCAACTAATGAAAAACTGTTTTTT
TRBJ2-3	NA	NA	TRBV19	CASSIRTTDTQYF	TGTGCCAGTAGTATTAGGACAACAGATACGCAGTATTTT
TRBJ2-4	NA	NA	TRBV5-1	CASRWDNGRDIQYF	TGCGCCAGCAGATGGGACAATGGGAGGGACATTCAGTACTTC
TRBJ2-1	NA	TRBD2	TRBV6-2/TRBV6-3	CASSDTPPWSGGRPEQFF	TGTGCCAGCAGTGACACCCCACCGTGGAGCGGGGGCCGCCCGGAGCAGTTCTTC
TRBJ2-5	NA	TRBD1	TRBV29-1	CSVVGQWQETQYF	TGCAGCGTTGTGGGACAGTGGCAAGAGACCCAGTACTTC
TRBJ1-5	NA	TRBD1	TRBV11-2	CASSVTGVNQPQHF	TGTGCCAGCAGCGTTACAGGGGTCAATCAGCCCCAGCATTTT
TRBJ1-3	NA	NA	TRBV30	CARRAPPGNTIYF	TGTGCCCGCAGGGCCCCCCCTGGAAACACCATATATTTT
TRBJ1-5	NA	NA	TRBV6-5	CASIRESNQPQHF	TGTGCCAGCATACGGGAATCCAATCAGCCCCAGCATTTT
TRBJ2-2	NA	NA	TRBV5-4	CASSLAGSWGNTGELFF	TGTGCCAGCAGCTTGGCGGGGTCATGGGGGAACACCGGGGAGCTGTTTTTT
TRBJ2-7	NA	TRBD1	TRBV12-3/TRBV12-4	CASSFDRVREQYF	TGTGCCAGCAGTTTCGACAGGGTAAGGGAGCAGTACTTC
TRBJ1-2	NA	TRBD1	TRBV7-2	CASSRTGPGGYTF	TGTGCCAGCAGTCGGACAGGGCCGGGTGGCTACACCTTC
TRBJ2-7	once	NA	TRBV12-3/TRBV12-4	CASTLPGHYEQYF	TGTGCCAGCACCCTCCCCGGTCACTACGAGCAGTACTTC
TRBJ2-1	NA	TRBD2	TRBV10-3	CAIKGTSGNYNEQFF	TGTGCCATCAAGGGGACTAGCGGGAACTACAATGAGCAGTTCTTC
TRBJ2-4	NA	TRBD2	TRBV10-2	CASSENVPSGTMGSKNIQYF	TGCGCCAGCAGTGAAAACGTTCCTAGCGGGACCATGGGGTCCAAAAACATTCAGTACTTC